In its sample, the clone carrying this T cell receptor (beta chain) was seen a few times. This record belongs to a study of blood T cell repertoires in COVID-19. Study context: T cells, B-cell-depleted T cells, or PBMCs provided the cDNA or gDNA that served as material.

Clones were sequenced by immunoSEQ multiplex PCR, and TCRdb holds only the in-frame ones, with some missing. This sample yields more than 95,000 clones, of which approximately 87% are seen a single time; over 12% belongs to the top ten. Germline lookup yields CDR1 MNHNS and CDR2 SASEGT. CDR3 length: 15 amino acids. Trimming removed 1 base from V and 6 bases from J; junction bases left unmatched: 8. The chain carries TRBV6-1 and TRBJ1-1; 7 nucleotides match TRBD1. What was sequenced was peripheral blood. This sequence was found in a man aged 50-59 years with acute or convalescent COVID-19. The CDR3 is CASSEVAGGSAEAFF. In nucleotides, the CDR3 is TGTGCCAGCAGTGAAGTAGCAGGGGGGAGCGCTGAAGCTTTCTTT.